The rows below give T cell receptor beta chains drawn from one sample of a study of shared clonotypes between healthy human individuals. The data were produced by immunoSEQ multiplex PCR, yet TCRdb's version contains in-frame clones alone and is incomplete. The data hold around 700,000 clones, with 73% observed a single time. The source material was memory CD4+ T cells sorted from blood. The receptors shown here come from a woman aged 25 to 39 in good health. The conserved cysteine and the conserved F or W are not part of the CDR3 here.

v_gene	j_gene	CDR3aa
TRBV25-1	TRBJ1-1	ASMRTATEAF
TRBV10-3	TRBJ2-5	AISNRGAQETQY
TRBV19	TRBJ2-1	ASSIVGLGNEQF
TRBV6-1	TRBJ1-2	ASSPTTGRGYT
TRBV27	TRBJ2-2	ASTSLGASGSITRELF
TRBV5-1	TRBJ1-1	ASSLPTGSNTEAF
TRBV19	TRBJ2-2	ASNGQGFTGELF
TRBV5-4	TRBJ2-4	ASSPSSGSGQNIQY
TRBV5-4	TRBJ2-1	ASIGGQGYEQF
TRBV19	TRBJ1-5	ASRIGQGAYSNQPQH
TRBV7-9	TRBJ2-1	ASSLIPGTSGNEQF
TRBV29-1	TRBJ2-7	SAFQQGSYEQY
TRBV10-3	TRBJ1-2	AISELLGYT
TRBV5-1	TRBJ2-1	ASSLNLAGGTYNEQF
TRBV11-3	TRBJ2-7	ASSSSGRAYEQY